This TCR beta chain was obtained from a study of Ad26.COV2.S vaccination and SARS-CoV-2 variants. Study-wide background: Dosing was one shot or two shots 56 days apart.

Findings of the study overall: Possibly, TCR breadth and depth analyses underestimated total T cell responses. Ad26.COV2.S recipients had broader spike-specific TCRs (P = 0.0014).

The treatment: some 19 received Ad26.COV2.S at low or high dose, single or two shots; roughly five received placebo; per-sample allocation not given. Following the first vaccine or placebo injection, samples were taken on day 63. Note on this clone: The antigen is undetermined.

V was shortened by 11 bases and J by 5 bases, with 12 bases between the two germline ends. The CDR3 is made up of 11 amino acids. From germline, CDR1 is MNHEY and CDR2 SVGAGI. Sequencing was performed with immunoSEQ multiplex PCR; in TCRdb, only in-frame clones are kept and a portion is missing. The profile shows fewer than 400,000 clones, under 90% of them singletons. The sample was peripheral blood, taken in a trial of Ad26.COV2.S vaccine versus placebo. This chain connects TRBV6-5 to TRBJ2-5; the D call may be TRBD1 or TRBD2 (5 bases each). The receptor's source is a person aged 18-65 years who received the Ad26.COV2.S COVID-19 vaccine or a placebo. In DNA, the CDR3 is TGTGCCGGGACCGGGGTCGAGACCCAGTACTTC. Translation: CAGTGVETQYF.